This TCR beta chain was retrieved from a study of blood T cell repertoires in COVID-19. Across the study: Both acute and convalescent COVID-19 samples were obtained from the United States, Italy and Spain. T cells, B-cell-depleted T cells, or PBMCs provided the cDNA or gDNA that served as material.

Original handling: How many nucleated cells were present was estimated from reference gene primer amplification. Method: immunoSEQ multiplex PCR; TCRdb's copy keeps in-frame clones and lacks some. For V, J and clone size, that table is used; D and trimming come from the DNA. The sample lists 150,000 to 200,000 clones, about 80% seen once, with around 8.1% in the top ten. CDR3 size: 14 residues. In germline, CDR1 is SGHTA, CDR2 FQGTGA. Trimming cost V 4 bases and J 1 base; bases outside gene matches: 1. On this clone itself: Different DNA sequences within this sample yield the same CDR3.

The sequence derives from a man in his 60s with acute or convalescent COVID-19. The J gene is TRBJ1-1, the V gene TRBV7-3, with 9 bases aligning to TRBD1. Sequencing used peripheral blood. CDR3 region: CASSSGQGNTEAFF. The CDR3, as DNA: TGTGCCAGCAGCTCGGGACAGGGGAACACTGAAGCTTTCTTT.